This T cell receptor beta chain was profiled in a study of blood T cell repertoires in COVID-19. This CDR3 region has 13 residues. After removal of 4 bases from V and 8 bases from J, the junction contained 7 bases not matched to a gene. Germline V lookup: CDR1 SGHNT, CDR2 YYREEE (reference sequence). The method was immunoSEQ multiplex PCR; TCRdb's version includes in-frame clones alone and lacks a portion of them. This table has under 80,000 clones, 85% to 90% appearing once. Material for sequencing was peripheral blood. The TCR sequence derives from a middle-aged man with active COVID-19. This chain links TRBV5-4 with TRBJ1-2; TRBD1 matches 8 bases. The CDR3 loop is CASSLRTGSGYTF. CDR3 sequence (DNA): TGTGCCAGCAGCCTCCGGACAGGGAGCGGCTACACCTTC.